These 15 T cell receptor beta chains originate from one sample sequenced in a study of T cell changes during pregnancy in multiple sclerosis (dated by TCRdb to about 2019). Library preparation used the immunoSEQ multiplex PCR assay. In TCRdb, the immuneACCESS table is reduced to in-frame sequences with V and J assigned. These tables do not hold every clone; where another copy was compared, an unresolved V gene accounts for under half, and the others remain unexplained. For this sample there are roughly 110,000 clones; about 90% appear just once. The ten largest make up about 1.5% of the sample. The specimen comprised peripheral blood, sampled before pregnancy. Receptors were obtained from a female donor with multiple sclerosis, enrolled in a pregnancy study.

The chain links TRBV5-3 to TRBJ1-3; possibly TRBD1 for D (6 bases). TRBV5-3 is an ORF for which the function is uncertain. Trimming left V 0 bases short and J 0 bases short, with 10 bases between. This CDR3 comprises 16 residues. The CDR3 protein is CARSLDKQGSGNTIYF. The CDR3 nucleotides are TGTGCCAGAAGCTTGGACAAACAGGGCTCTGGAAACACCATATATTTT.

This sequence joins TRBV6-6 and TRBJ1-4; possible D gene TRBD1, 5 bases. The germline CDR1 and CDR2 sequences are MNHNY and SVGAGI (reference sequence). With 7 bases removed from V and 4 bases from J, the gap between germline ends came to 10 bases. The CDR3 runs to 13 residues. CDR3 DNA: TGTGCCAGCACGAGAGACAGTAATGAAAAACTGTTTTTT. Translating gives CASTRDSNEKLFF.

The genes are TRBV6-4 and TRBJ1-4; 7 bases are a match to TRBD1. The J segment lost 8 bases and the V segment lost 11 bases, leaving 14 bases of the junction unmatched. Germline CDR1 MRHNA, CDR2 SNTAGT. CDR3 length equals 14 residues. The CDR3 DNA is TGTGCCTACAAAACAGGGGCTGGAGAAGAAAAACTGTTTTTT. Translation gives CAYKTGAGEEKLFF.

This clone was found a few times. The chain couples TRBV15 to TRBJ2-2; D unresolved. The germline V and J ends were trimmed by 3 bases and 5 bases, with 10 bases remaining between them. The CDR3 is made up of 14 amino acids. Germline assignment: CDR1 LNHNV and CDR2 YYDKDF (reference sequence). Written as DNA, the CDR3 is TGTGCCACCAGCAGTGGTAGTGTTACCGGGGAGCTGTTTTTT. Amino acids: CATSSGSVTGELFF. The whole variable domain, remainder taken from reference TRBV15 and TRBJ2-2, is DAMVIQNPRYQVTQFGKPVTLSCSQTLNHNVMYWYQQKSSQAPKLLFHYYDKDFNNEADTPDNFQSRRPNTSFCFLDIRSPGLGDTAMYLCATSSGSVTGELFFGEGSRLTVL.

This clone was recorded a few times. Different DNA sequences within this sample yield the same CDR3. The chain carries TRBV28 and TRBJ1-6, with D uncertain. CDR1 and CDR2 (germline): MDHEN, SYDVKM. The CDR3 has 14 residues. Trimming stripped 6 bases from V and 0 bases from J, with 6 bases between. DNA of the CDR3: TGTGCCAGCAGAGAGAGCTCCTATAATTCACCCCTCCACTTT. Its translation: CASRESSYNSPLHF.

The CDR3 loop is CATANPGQGLDEQFF. CDR3 coding DNA: TGTGCCACCGCCAACCCGGGACAGGGATTGGATGAGCAGTTCTTC. This chain links TRBV15 with TRBJ2-1, with 9 positions matching TRBD1. Trimming took 8 bases from V and 8 from J; bases not matched to a gene: 13. The CDR3 runs 15 residues. The germline V gene encodes CDR1 LNHNV and CDR2 YYDKDF (reference sequence).

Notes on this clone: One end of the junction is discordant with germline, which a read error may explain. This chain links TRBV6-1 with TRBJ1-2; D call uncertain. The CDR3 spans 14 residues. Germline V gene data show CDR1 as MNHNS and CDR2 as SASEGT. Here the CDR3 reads CASNEVSRTFGYTF. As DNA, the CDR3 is TGTGCCAGCAATGAAGTGTCGCGGACTTTTGGCTACACCTTC.

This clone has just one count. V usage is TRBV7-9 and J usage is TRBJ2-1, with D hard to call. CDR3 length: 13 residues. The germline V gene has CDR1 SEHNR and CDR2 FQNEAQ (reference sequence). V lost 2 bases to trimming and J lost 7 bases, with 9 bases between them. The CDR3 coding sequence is TGTGCCAGCAGCTTACTAGATGTGAATGAGCAGTTCTTC. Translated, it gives CASSLLDVNEQFF.

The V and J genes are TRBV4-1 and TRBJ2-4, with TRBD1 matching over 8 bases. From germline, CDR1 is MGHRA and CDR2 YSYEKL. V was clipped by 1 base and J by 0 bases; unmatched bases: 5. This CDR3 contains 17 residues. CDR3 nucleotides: TGCGCCAGCAGCCAAGGGTGGCAGGGGGCAGCCAAAAACATTCAGTACTTC. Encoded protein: CASSQGWQGAAKNIQYF.

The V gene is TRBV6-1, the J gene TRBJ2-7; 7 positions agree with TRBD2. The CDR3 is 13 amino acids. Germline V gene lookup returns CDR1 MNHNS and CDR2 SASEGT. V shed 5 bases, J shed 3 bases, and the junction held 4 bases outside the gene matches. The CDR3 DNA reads TGTGCCAGCAGTAGGCCTAGCGGCTACGAGCAGTACTTC. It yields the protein CASSRPSGYEQYF.

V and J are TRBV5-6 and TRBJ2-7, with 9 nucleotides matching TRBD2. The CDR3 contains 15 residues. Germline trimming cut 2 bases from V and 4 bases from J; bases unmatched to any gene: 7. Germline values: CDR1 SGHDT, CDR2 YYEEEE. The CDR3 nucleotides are TGTGCCAGCAGCTTTAAGGGGAGCGGGAGGTACGAGCAGTACTTC. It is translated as CASSFKGSGRYEQYF.

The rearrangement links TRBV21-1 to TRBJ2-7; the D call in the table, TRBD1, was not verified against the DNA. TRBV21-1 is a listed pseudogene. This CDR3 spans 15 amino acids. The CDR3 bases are TGTGCCAGCAGTAAAGATCAGGGTAGCTCCTACGAGCAGTACTTC. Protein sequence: CASSKDQGSSYEQYF.

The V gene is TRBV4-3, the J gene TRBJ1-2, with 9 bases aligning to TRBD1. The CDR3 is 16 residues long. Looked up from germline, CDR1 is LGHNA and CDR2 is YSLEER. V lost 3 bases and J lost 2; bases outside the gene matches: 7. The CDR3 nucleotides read TGCGCCAGCAGCCAGGCTCCGGGACAGGGAAACTATGGCTACACCTTC. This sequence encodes CASSQAPGQGNYGYTF.

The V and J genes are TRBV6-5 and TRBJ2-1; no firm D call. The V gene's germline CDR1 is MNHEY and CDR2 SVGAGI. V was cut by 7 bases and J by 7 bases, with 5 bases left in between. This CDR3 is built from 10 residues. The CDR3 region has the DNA TGTGCCAGCAAGCGAAATGAGCAGTTCTTC. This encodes CASKRNEQFF.

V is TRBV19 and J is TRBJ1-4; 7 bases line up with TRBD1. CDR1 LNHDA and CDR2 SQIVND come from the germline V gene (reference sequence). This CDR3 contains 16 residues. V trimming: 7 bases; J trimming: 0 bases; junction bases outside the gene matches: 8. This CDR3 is CASTSAGGTTNEKLFF. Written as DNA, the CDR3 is TGTGCCAGTACCTCGGCAGGGGGAACAACTAATGAAAAACTGTTTTTT.